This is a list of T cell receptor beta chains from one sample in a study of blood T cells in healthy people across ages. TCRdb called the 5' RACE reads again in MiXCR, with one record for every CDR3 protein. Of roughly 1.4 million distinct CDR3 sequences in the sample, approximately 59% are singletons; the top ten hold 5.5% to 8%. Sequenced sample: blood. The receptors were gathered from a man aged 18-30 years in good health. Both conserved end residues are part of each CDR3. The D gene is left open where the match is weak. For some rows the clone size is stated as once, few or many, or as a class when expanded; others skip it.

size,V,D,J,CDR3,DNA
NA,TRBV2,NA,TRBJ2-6,CASNGDSGANVLTF,TGTGCCAGCAATGGGGACTCTGGGGCCAACGTCCTGACTTTC
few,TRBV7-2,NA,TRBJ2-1,CASSPSLVGYNEQFF,TGTGCCAGCAGCCCTTCGCTGGTGGGATACAATGAGCAGTTCTTC
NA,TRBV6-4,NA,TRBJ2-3,CASSERVGGGTDTQYF,TGTGCCAGCAGTGAAAGGGTTGGCGGAGGCACAGATACGCAGTATTTT
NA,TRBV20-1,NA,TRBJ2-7,CSGEGPIIREFTYEQYF,TGCAGTGGAGAAGGGCCTATTATACGGGAGTTTACCTACGAGCAGTACTTC
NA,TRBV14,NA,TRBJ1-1,CASSQDLRTENTEAFF,TGTGCCAGCAGCCAAGATTTAAGGACCGAGAACACTGAAGCTTTCTTT
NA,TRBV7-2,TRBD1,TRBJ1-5,CASSGQGGTNQPQHF,TGTGCCAGCAGCGGACAGGGGGGTACCAATCAGCCCCAGCATTTT
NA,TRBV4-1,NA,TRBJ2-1,CASSRPEGGNEQFF,TGCGCCAGCAGCCGGCCCGAGGGCGGCAATGAGCAGTTCTTC
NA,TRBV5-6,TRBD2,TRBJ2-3,CASSLELAGGYTQYF,TGTGCCAGCAGCTTGGAACTAGCGGGGGGTTATACGCAGTATTTT
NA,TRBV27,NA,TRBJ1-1,CASSLVGAYGAEAFF,TGTGCCAGCAGTTTAGTTGGAGCGTACGGAGCTGAAGCTTTCTTT
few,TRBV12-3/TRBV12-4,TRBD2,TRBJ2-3,CASSLRGATDTQYF,TGTGCCAGCAGTTTGCGGGGGGCCACAGATACGCAGTATTTT
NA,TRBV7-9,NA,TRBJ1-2,CATLHDRTNYGYTF,TGTGCCACCTTACACGACAGGACCAACTATGGCTACACCTTC
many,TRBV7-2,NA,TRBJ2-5,CASSLVGLPQETQYF,TGTGCCAGCAGCTTAGTTGGGCTCCCCCAAGAGACCCAGTACTTC
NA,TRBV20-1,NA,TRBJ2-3,CSAMGHTSTDTQYF,TGCAGTGCTATGGGACATACTAGCACAGATACGCAGTATTTT
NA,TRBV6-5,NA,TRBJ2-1,CATRASEHNEQFF,TGTGCCACCCGGGCTAGCGAACACAATGAGCAGTTCTTC
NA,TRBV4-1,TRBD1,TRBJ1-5,CASSQVGQGKPQHF,TGCGCCAGCAGCCAAGTTGGACAGGGCAAGCCCCAGCATTTT
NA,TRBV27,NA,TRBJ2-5,CASSSGTRTKETQYF,TGTGCCAGCAGTTCGGGGACACGGACTAAGGAGACCCAGTACTTC
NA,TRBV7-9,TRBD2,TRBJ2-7,CASSLVPSGYNEQYF,TGTGCCAGCAGCTTAGTACCTAGCGGTTACAATGAGCAGTACTTC
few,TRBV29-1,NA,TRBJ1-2,CSVEDLQEFNYGYTF,TGCAGCGTTGAAGATTTGCAGGAATTTAACTATGGCTACACCTTC
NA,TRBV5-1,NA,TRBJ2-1,CASSWGEALGQFF,TGCGCCAGCAGTTGGGGCGAGGCCCTAGGGCAGTTCTTC
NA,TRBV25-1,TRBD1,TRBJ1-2,CASSATGTGGDGYTF,TGTGCCAGCAGTGCAACGGGGACAGGAGGAGATGGCTACACCTTC
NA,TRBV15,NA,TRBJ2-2,CATSRDLMDGELFF,TGTGCCACCAGCAGAGATTTAATGGACGGGGAGCTGTTTTTT
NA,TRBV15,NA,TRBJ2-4,CATSRVGRKNIQYF,TGTGCCACCAGCAGAGTCGGTCGTAAAAACATTCAGTACTTC
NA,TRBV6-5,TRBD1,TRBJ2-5,CASRNLGQGQETQYF,TGTGCCAGCAGAAACCTCGGACAGGGGCAAGAGACCCAGTACTTC
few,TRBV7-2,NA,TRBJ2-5,CASSSRSAERGTQYF,TGTGCCAGCAGCTCGCGATCCGCGGAAAGGGGGACCCAGTACTTC
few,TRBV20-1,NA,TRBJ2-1,CSARDMAGPINEQFF,TGCAGTGCTAGAGATATGGCGGGGCCAATAAACGAGCAGTTCTTC
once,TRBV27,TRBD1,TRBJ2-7,CASSLLPRTGQSYEQYF,TGTGCCAGCAGTCTGCTTCCTCGGACAGGGCAGTCCTACGAGCAGTACTTC
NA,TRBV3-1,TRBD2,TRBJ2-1,CASSQALSGRGQFF,TGTGCCAGCAGCCAAGCACTGAGCGGGAGGGGGCAGTTCTTC
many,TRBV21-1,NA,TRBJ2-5,CAPRDSKETQYF,TGTGCCCCCAGGGACAGTAAAGAGACCCAGTACTTC
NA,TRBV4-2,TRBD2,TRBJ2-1,CASSPLVAGVNNEQFF,TGTGCCAGCAGCCCCCTTGTGGCGGGAGTAAACAATGAGCAGTTCTTC
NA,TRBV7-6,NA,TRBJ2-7,CASSPAADSDYEQYF,TGTGCCAGCAGCCCAGCGGCGGACAGCGACTACGAGCAGTACTTC
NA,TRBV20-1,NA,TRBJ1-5,CSVRPLAERGQPQHF,TGCAGTGTCAGGCCCCTCGCGGAGAGAGGTCAGCCCCAGCATTTT
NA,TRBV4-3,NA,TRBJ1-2,CASSQDRMRGYTF,TGCGCCAGCAGCCAAGACAGGATGAGAGGCTACACCTTC
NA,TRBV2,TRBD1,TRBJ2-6,CASSKTGTEANVLTF,TGTGCCAGCAGTAAGACCGGGACAGAGGCCAACGTCCTGACTTTC
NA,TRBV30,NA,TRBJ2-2,CAWRGSNTGELFF,TGTGCCTGGAGAGGGTCGAACACCGGGGAGCTGTTTTTT
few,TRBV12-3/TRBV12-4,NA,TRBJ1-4,CASSTSIFEKLFF,TGTGCCAGCAGTACGTCCATTTTTGAAAAACTGTTTTTT